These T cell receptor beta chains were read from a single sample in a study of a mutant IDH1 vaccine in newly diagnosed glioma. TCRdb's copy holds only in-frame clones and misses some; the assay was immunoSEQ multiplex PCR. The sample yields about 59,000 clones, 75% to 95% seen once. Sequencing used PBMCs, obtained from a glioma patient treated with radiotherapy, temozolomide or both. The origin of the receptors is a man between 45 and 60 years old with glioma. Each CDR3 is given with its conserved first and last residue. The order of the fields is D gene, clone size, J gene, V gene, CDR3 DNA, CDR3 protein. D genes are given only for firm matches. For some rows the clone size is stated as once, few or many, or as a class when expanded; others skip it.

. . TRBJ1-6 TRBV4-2 TGTGCCAGCAGCCAAGAGGGGGGATCGGATAATTCACCCCTCCACTTT CASSQEGGSDNSPLHF
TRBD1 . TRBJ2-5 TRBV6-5 TGTGCCAGCAGTTCCTACAGGGGGGCGGAGACCCAGTACTTC CASSSYRGAETQYF
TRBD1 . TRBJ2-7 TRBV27 TGTGCCAGCAGGGACAGGGGTGGTCGTGGCGAGCAGTACTTC CASRDRGGRGEQYF
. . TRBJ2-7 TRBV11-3 TGTGCCAGCAGCTTACTGGAGGGGGGACCCCTATACGAGCAGTACTTC CASSLLEGGPLYEQYF
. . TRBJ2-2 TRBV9 TGTGCCAGCAGCCCAGTAGGGCCATCCCCCGTGGGGGAGCTGTTTTTT CASSPVGPSPVGELFF
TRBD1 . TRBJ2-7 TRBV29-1 TGCAGCGTTCAGGGGGCCTCCTACGAGCAGTACTTC CSVQGASYEQYF
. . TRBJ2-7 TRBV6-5 TGTGCCAGCAGTTACGCCGGATCCTACGAGCAGTACTTC CASSYAGSYEQYF
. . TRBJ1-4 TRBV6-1 TGTGCCAGCAGTGAAGCAGGGCAGGGAAGGCGGAATGAAAAACTGTTTTTT CASSEAGQGRRNEKLFF
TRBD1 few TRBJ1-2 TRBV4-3 TGCGCCAGCAGCCAAGATCCCGGGACAGCCTATGGCTACACCTTC CASSQDPGTAYGYTF
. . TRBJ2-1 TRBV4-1 TGCGCCAGCAGCCAAGACCCCTCACTGAGCTCCTACAATGAGCAGTTCTTC CASSQDPSLSSYNEQFF
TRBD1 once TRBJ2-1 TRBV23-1 TGCGCCAGCAGTCAATCGAGGGGGCTACAGGGCCGGTACAATGAGCAGTTCTTC CASSQSRGLQGRYNEQFF
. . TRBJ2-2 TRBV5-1 TGCGCCAGCAGCTTGGTGGGCTACCTGACCGGGGAGCTGTTTTTT CASSLVGYLTGELFF
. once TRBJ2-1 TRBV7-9 TGTGCCAGCAGCCCAGAGGTCGGGGGAGTTTACAATGAGCAGTTCTTC CASSPEVGGVYNEQFF
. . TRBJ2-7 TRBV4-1 TGCGCCAGCAGCCAAGGGGACAAAGGATCACGAGAGCAGTACTTC CASSQGDKGSREQYF
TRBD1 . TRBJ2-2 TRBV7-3 TGTGCCAGCAGCTTAATGTCAGGGGGAGCCGGGGAGCTGTTTTTT CASSLMSGGAGELFF
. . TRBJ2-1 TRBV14 TGTGCCAGCAGCCAAGTTGGGTACAATGAGCAGTTCTTC CASSQVGYNEQFF
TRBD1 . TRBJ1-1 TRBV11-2 TGTGCCAGCAGCGTTGCAGGGGGCAGGGGCACTGAAGCTTTCTTT CASSVAGGRGTEAFF
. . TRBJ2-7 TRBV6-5 TGTGCCAGCAGTTCCACAGGGTCTGGCGAGCAGTACTTC CASSSTGSGEQYF
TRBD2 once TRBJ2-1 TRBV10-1 TGCGCCAGCAGCCGCGCGGGAGAGAGGAATGAGCAGTTCTTC CASSRAGERNEQFF
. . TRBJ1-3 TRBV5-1 TGCGCCAGCAGCCCCGGAGGGGTTGGAAACACCATATATTTT CASSPGGVGNTIYF
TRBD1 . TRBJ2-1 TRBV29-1 TGCAGCGTAGAAGGTTGGGACAGGTCCTACAATGAGCAGTTCTTC CSVEGWDRSYNEQFF
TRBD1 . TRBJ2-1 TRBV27 TGTGCCAGCAGTTTAACGACAGGGGGTAATGAGCAGTTCTTC CASSLTTGGNEQFF
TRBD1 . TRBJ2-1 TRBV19 TGTGCCAGTAGACCGGCAGGGGGCAGTCCGTACAATGAGCAGTTCTTC CASRPAGGSPYNEQFF
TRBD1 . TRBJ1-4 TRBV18 TGTGCCAGCTCACCACAATTTGGGGACAGGGAGGCTGAAAAACTGTTTTTT CASSPQFGDREAEKLFF
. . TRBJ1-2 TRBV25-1 TGTGCCAGCAGTGAAGCGGGGACCATGGCCCTAGGCTACACCTTC CASSEAGTMALGYTF
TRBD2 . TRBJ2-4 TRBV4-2 TGTGCCAGCAGCCAAGATTTTCGGCGGGGGGTGGTTCAGTACTTC CASSQDFRRGVVQYF
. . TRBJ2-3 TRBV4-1 TGCGCCAGCAGCCCGGACCCACCAGATACGCAGTATTTT CASSPDPPDTQYF
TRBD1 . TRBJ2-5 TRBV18 TGTGCCAGCTCACCATGGACAGGGGGCTCGAAGGAGACCCAGTACTTC CASSPWTGGSKETQYF
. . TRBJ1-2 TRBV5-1 TGCGCCAGCAGCCTCGGAACCAACTATGGCTACACCTTC CASSLGTNYGYTF
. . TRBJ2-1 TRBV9 TGTGCCAGCAGCGTAGATCTGAGCTCCTACAATGAGCAGTTCTTC CASSVDLSSYNEQFF
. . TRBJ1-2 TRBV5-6 TGTGCCAGCAGCTTCCTAGGCGATGGCTACACCTTC CASSFLGDGYTF
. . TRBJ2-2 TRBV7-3 TGTGCCAGCAGCTCCCCCCTAGGGGTCTGGTCCGGGGAGCTGTTTTTT CASSSPLGVWSGELFF
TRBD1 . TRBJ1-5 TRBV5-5 TGTGCCAGCAGCGGGACGGGACAGTCCGGTCAGCCCCAGCATTTT CASSGTGQSGQPQHF
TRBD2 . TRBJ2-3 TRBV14 TGTGCCAGCAGCCAAGTATACGGGAGGGCCACAGATACGCAGTATTTT CASSQVYGRATDTQYF
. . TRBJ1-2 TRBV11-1 TGTGCCAGCAGCCAGATATGGGACACCTATGGCTACACCTTC CASSQIWDTYGYTF
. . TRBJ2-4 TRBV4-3 TGCGCCAGCAGCCAAGATAGCCCAGGGCTAACCAAAAACATTCAGTACTTC CASSQDSPGLTKNIQYF
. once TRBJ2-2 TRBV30 TGTGCCTGGAGTGGTCCCGGGGGCGGGACCAACACCGGGGAGCTGTTTTTT CAWSGPGGGTNTGELFF
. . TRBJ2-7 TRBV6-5 TGTGCCAGCAGTTACCGGACTAACCTGCCCTACGAGCAGTACTTC CASSYRTNLPYEQYF
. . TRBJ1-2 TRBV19 TGTGCCAGTAGTATAGGACAGGACAACTATGGCTACACCTTC CASSIGQDNYGYTF
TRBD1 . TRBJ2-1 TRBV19 TGTGCCAGTAGTAAAGACAGGGGGCAGTTCTTC CASSKDRGQFF
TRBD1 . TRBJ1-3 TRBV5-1 TGCGCCAGCAGCAGAACACAGGGGGCCTCTGGAAACACCATATATTTT CASSRTQGASGNTIYF
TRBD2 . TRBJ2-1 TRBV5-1 TGCGCCAGCGGCAGCGGGGGGTCTTCGCGTGAGCAGTTCTTC CASGSGGSSREQFF
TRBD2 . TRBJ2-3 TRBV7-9 TGTGCCAGCAGCTTAACTCGCGGGAGGTTAGCAGATACGCAGTATTTT CASSLTRGRLADTQYF
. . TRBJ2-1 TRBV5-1 TGCGCCAGCCAACTTGGGGCAAATGAGCAGTTCTTC CASQLGANEQFF
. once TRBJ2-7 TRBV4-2 TGTGCCAGCAGCCAAACCCAGGGGCAAAATTACGAGCAGTACTTC CASSQTQGQNYEQYF
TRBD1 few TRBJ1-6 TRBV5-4 TGTGCCAGCAGCTTGGGACAGGGGGCCTATAATTCACCCCTCCACTTT CASSLGQGAYNSPLHF
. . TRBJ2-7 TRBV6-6 TGTGCCAGCAGTTTGCGCGGGACAGCCGAGCAGTACTTC CASSLRGTAEQYF
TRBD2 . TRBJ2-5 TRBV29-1 TGCAGCGTTGGGGCCAGCGGGGGGGCAGGGACCCAGTACTTC CSVGASGGAGTQYF
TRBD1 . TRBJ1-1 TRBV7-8 TGTGCCAGCAGCTTAGCAGCACAGGGGCCCAACACTGAAGCTTTCTTT CASSLAAQGPNTEAFF
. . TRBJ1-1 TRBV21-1 TGTGCCAGCAGCATCGGGAACAGGGGAGGAGACACTGAAGCTTTCTTT CASSIGNRGGDTEAFF
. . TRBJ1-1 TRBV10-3 TGTGCCATCAGTGAGTCCCCAGAGGCACGGTACAGGAACACTGAAGCTTTCTTT CAISESPEARYRNTEAFF
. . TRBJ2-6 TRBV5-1 TGCGCCAGCAGCTTTCGCCCATCTGGGGCCAACGTCCTGACTTTC CASSFRPSGANVLTF
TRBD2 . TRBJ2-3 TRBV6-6 TGTGCCAGCAGCCTCCTAGCGGGGGGAACAGATACGCAGTATTTT CASSLLAGGTDTQYF
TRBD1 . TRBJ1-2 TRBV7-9 TGTGCCAGCAGCTGGACAGGGGGGACGGAGGGCTACACCTTC CASSWTGGTEGYTF